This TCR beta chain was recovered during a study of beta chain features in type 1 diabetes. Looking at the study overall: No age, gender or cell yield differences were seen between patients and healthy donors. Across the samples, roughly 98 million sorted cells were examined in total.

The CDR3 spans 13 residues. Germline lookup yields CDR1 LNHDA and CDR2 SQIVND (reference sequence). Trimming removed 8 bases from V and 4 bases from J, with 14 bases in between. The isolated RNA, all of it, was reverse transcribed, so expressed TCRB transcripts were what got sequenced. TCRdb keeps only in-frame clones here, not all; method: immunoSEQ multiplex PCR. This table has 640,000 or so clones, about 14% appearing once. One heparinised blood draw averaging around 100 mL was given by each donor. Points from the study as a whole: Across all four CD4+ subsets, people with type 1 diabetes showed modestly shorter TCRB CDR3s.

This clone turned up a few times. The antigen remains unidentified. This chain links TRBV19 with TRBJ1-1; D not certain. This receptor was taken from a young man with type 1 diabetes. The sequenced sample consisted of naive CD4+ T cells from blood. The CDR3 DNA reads TGTGCCAGTTCCCAGGTTGTGTTCACTGAAGCTTTCTTT. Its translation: CASSQVVFTEAFF.